The rows below give T cell receptor beta chains drawn from one sample of a study of T cells in Graves' hyperthyroidism and ophthalmopathy. TCRdb passed the multiplex PCR reads through MiXCR, listing each CDR3 protein once. The table includes roughly 500,000 distinct CDR3 sequences, 40% to 55% detected once. The specimen sequenced was peripheral blood or thyroid tissue (not recorded which). The receptors stem from an adult woman with Graves' disease, either hyperthyroidism or ophthalmopathy (not recorded which). CDR3s include the opening cysteine and the closing phenylalanine or tryptophan. Each record gives: V gene, D gene, clone size, J gene, CDR3 DNA, CDR3 protein. A D gene is named only where the DNA matches it firmly. Clone size, where shown, is once, few, many, or a class for clones that have expanded.

V gene: TRBV5-4
D gene: .
clone size: few
J gene: TRBJ2-2
CDR3 DNA: TGTGCCAGCAGCTTGGTTCATCTGAACACCGGGGAGCTGTTTTTT
CDR3 protein: CASSLVHLNTGELFF

V gene: TRBV7-2
D gene: TRBD1
clone size: few
J gene: TRBJ1-4
CDR3 DNA: TGTGCCAGCAGCCCGGACAGGGTGAAACTGTTTTTT
CDR3 protein: CASSPDRVKLFF

V gene: TRBV10-3
D gene: TRBD1
clone size: few
J gene: TRBJ1-2
CDR3 DNA: TGTGCCATCAGTGAGGGACAGGCTGGTTATGGCTACACCTTC
CDR3 protein: CAISEGQAGYGYTF

V gene: TRBV6-1
D gene: .
clone size: .
J gene: TRBJ1-2
CDR3 DNA: TGTGCCAGCAGTGAACAGGGGCAGCTTTCTAACTATGGCTACACCTTC
CDR3 protein: CASSEQGQLSNYGYTF

V gene: TRBV2
D gene: .
clone size: .
J gene: TRBJ2-3
CDR3 DNA: TGTGCCAGCATCCCTAGGGCGGGAGAGGGGGGATCGGGTCTTCACCCTACGCAGTATTTT
CDR3 protein: CASIPRAGEGGSGLHPTQYF

V gene: TRBV11-2
D gene: .
clone size: .
J gene: TRBJ2-5
CDR3 DNA: TGTGCCAGCATCATGCGGGCCCTCCCTTGGGAGACCCAGTACTTC
CDR3 protein: CASIMRALPWETQYF

V gene: TRBV5-1
D gene: .
clone size: .
J gene: TRBJ2-2
CDR3 DNA: TGCGCCAGCAGCTTGGTTCGGGACAGGGAGCTGTTTTTT
CDR3 protein: CASSLVRDRELFF

V gene: TRBV20-1
D gene: .
clone size: few
J gene: TRBJ2-2
CDR3 DNA: TGCAGTGCGAGGGGTCGGGGCGGGGAGCTGTTTTTT
CDR3 protein: CSARGRGGELFF

V gene: TRBV7-2
D gene: .
clone size: .
J gene: TRBJ1-2
CDR3 DNA: TGCGCCAGCAGCCAGGCACCGGGACTCTATGGCTACACCTTC
CDR3 protein: CASSQAPGLYGYTF

V gene: TRBV25-1
D gene: .
clone size: .
J gene: TRBJ1-4
CDR3 DNA: TGTGCCAGCCGCGGGGGGACGAATGAAAAACTGTTTTTT
CDR3 protein: CASRGGTNEKLFF

V gene: TRBV7-8
D gene: TRBD2
clone size: .
J gene: TRBJ2-2
CDR3 DNA: TGTGCCAGCAGCACCCGGGAGGGCCATAACGGGGAGCTGTTTTTT
CDR3 protein: CASSTREGHNGELFF

V gene: TRBV7-2
D gene: .
clone size: many
J gene: TRBJ1-4
CDR3 DNA: TGTGCCAGCAGCTTAGGCAGGGCGCTGTTTTTT
CDR3 protein: CASSLGRALFF

V gene: TRBV2
D gene: .
clone size: many
J gene: TRBJ2-7
CDR3 DNA: TGTGCCAGCAGTGAACGGGGACGAGGGGAGTACTTC
CDR3 protein: CASSERGRGEYF

V gene: TRBV5-5
D gene: TRBD2
clone size: many
J gene: TRBJ2-7
CDR3 DNA: TGTGCCAGCAGCCCTGGCGCCAGCGGGAGGGCCCGGCAGTACTTC
CDR3 protein: CASSPGASGRARQYF

V gene: TRBV29-1
D gene: .
clone size: .
J gene: TRBJ2-7
CDR3 DNA: TGCAGCGTCAAGGTCAATTCCTACGAGCAGTACTTC
CDR3 protein: CSVKVNSYEQYF

V gene: TRBV7-9
D gene: TRBD1
clone size: few
J gene: TRBJ1-4
CDR3 DNA: TGTGCCAGCAGCCACCGGGACAGTGTAGGAAAACTGTTTTTT
CDR3 protein: CASSHRDSVGKLFF

V gene: TRBV20-1
D gene: .
clone size: few
J gene: TRBJ1-2
CDR3 DNA: TGCAGTGACTACAGGGTGAATGGCTACACCTTC
CDR3 protein: CSDYRVNGYTF

V gene: TRBV29-1
D gene: TRBD1
clone size: few
J gene: TRBJ2-7
CDR3 DNA: TGCAGCTGGGAGGACAGGGCCTACGAGCAGTACTTC
CDR3 protein: CSWEDRAYEQYF

V gene: TRBV5-6
D gene: TRBD2
clone size: many
J gene: TRBJ2-7
CDR3 DNA: TGTGCCAGCAGCTTTGGACTAGCGGGAGCCTACGAGCAGTACTTC
CDR3 protein: CASSFGLAGAYEQYF

V gene: TRBV7-9
D gene: TRBD2
clone size: few
J gene: TRBJ2-7
CDR3 DNA: TGTGCCAGCAGCACACCTAGCGGTTACGAGCAGTACTTC
CDR3 protein: CASSTPSGYEQYF

V gene: TRBV10-2
D gene: TRBD1
clone size: few
J gene: TRBJ2-7
CDR3 DNA: TGCGCCAGTTGGACAGGGTCCTACGAGCAGTACTTC
CDR3 protein: CASWTGSYEQYF

V gene: TRBV28
D gene: .
clone size: once
J gene: TRBJ2-1
CDR3 DNA: TGTGCCAGCAGCCTGGATTGGGGGGACTACAATGAGCAGTTCTTC
CDR3 protein: CASSLDWGDYNEQFF

V gene: TRBV2
D gene: TRBD2
clone size: .
J gene: TRBJ2-3
CDR3 DNA: TGTGCCAGGGGTAGCGGGAGGGCCGCAGATACGCAGTATTTT
CDR3 protein: CARGSGRAADTQYF

V gene: TRBV15
D gene: .
clone size: .
J gene: TRBJ1-1
CDR3 DNA: TGTGCCACCAGCAGTTACTCGAGTACGAACACTGAAGCTTTCTTT
CDR3 protein: CATSSYSSTNTEAFF

V gene: TRBV20-1
D gene: TRBD2
clone size: many
J gene: TRBJ2-2
CDR3 DNA: TGCAGTGCTGGGAGTAGCGGGAGGGCGAACACCGGGGAGCTGTTTTTT
CDR3 protein: CSAGSSGRANTGELFF

V gene: TRBV24-1
D gene: .
clone size: many
J gene: TRBJ2-2
CDR3 DNA: TGTGCCACCAGTGAGGTGAACACCGGGGAGCTGTTTTTT
CDR3 protein: CATSEVNTGELFF

V gene: TRBV20-1
D gene: .
clone size: few
J gene: TRBJ1-2
CDR3 DNA: TGCAGTGCTATACCAAGGGACACTTCCGGGGACGATGGCTACACCTTC
CDR3 protein: CSAIPRDTSGDDGYTF

V gene: TRBV2
D gene: .
clone size: .
J gene: TRBJ2-2
CDR3 DNA: TGTGCCAGCAGGAAGACCGGCACCGGGGAGCTGTTTTTT
CDR3 protein: CASRKTGTGELFF

V gene: TRBV20-1
D gene: .
clone size: .
J gene: TRBJ2-7
CDR3 DNA: TGCAGTGCTAGAGAAGTCACCTACGAGCAGTACTTC
CDR3 protein: CSAREVTYEQYF

V gene: TRBV19
D gene: .
clone size: many
J gene: TRBJ2-5
CDR3 DNA: TGTGCCAGTAGTACTTCGGGAGTAGGCGAGACCCAGTACTTC
CDR3 protein: CASSTSGVGETQYF

V gene: TRBV7-2
D gene: TRBD2
clone size: few
J gene: TRBJ2-7
CDR3 DNA: TGTGCCAGCAGCCCGCTGGTTAGCGGGACCGTCGAGCAGTACTTC
CDR3 protein: CASSPLVSGTVEQYF

V gene: TRBV15
D gene: TRBD2
clone size: .
J gene: TRBJ2-5
CDR3 DNA: TGTGCCACCAAGGGGACTAGCGGGTACCAAGAGACCCAGTACTTC
CDR3 protein: CATKGTSGYQETQYF

V gene: TRBV2
D gene: .
clone size: many
J gene: TRBJ2-7
CDR3 DNA: TGTGCCAGCAGTGAAGCAGGAGGACAGAGCTTCTACGAGCAGTACTTC
CDR3 protein: CASSEAGGQSFYEQYF

V gene: TRBV11-1
D gene: .
clone size: few
J gene: TRBJ1-1
CDR3 DNA: TGTGCCAGCAGTTACAATCCAGGGTCGGGGAACACTGAAGCTTTCTTT
CDR3 protein: CASSYNPGSGNTEAFF

V gene: TRBV19
D gene: .
clone size: many
J gene: TRBJ1-2
CDR3 DNA: TGTGCCAGTAGTGTGGCCGCGGGGCGGGAAGGCTACACCTTC
CDR3 protein: CASSVAAGREGYTF

V gene: TRBV20-1
D gene: .
clone size: many
J gene: TRBJ2-2
CDR3 DNA: TGCAGTGCTAGAATCCAGATTACCGGGGAGCTGTTTTTT
CDR3 protein: CSARIQITGELFF

V gene: TRBV6-1
D gene: .
clone size: many
J gene: TRBJ1-1
CDR3 DNA: TGTGCCAGCAGTGAAACAGTGAACACTGAAGCTTTCTTT
CDR3 protein: CASSETVNTEAFF

V gene: TRBV20-1
D gene: .
clone size: many
J gene: TRBJ2-5
CDR3 DNA: TGCAGTGCGCTTACCAGCGGCCAAGAGACCCAGTACTTC
CDR3 protein: CSALTSGQETQYF

V gene: TRBV5-1
D gene: .
clone size: few
J gene: TRBJ1-2
CDR3 DNA: TGCGCCAGCAGCGAGGACAGACTGGCTTTTACCTTC
CDR3 protein: CASSEDRLAFTF

V gene: TRBV4-1
D gene: TRBD1
clone size: .
J gene: TRBJ2-5
CDR3 DNA: TGCGCCAGCAGCCAACTCGGGACAGGGGAGACCCAGTACTTC
CDR3 protein: CASSQLGTGETQYF